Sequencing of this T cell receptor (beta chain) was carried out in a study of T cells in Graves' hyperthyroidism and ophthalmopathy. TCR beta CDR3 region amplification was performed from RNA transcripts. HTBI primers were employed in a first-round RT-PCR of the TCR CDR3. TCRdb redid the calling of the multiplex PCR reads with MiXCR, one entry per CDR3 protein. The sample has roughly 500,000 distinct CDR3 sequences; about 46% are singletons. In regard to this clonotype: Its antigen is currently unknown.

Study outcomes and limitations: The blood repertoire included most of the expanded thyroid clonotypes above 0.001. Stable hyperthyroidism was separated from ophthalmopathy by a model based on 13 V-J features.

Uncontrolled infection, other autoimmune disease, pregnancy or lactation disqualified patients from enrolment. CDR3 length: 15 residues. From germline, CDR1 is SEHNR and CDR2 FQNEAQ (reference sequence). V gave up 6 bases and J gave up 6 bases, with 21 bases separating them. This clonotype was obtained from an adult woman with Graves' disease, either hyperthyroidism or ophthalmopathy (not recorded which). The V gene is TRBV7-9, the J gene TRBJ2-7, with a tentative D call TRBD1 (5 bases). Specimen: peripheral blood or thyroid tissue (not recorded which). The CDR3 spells CASRAPGIFSGEQYF. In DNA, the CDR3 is TGTGCCAGCAGAGCCCCAGGGATCTTCTCCGGCGAGCAGTACTTC.